The next 5 T cell receptor beta chains were all read from a single sample in a study of response to subunit inactivated influenza vaccine. TCRdb analysed the RT-PCR reads with MiXCR anew, one entry per CDR3 protein. In the table there are more than 450,000 distinct CDR3 sequences, about 10% of which are singletons. The source material was PBMCs from blood, sampled on the day of vaccination. These receptors were taken from a man aged 50-60 years who received an inactivated influenza vaccine.

This sequence joins TRBV29-1 and TRBJ2-7, with D possibly TRBD1 on 5 matching bases. The germline V gene encodes CDR1 SQVTM and CDR2 ANQGSEA. The CDR3 extends over 14 amino acids. With 4 bases removed from V and 7 bases from J, the gap between germline ends came to 20 bases. CDR3 sequence reads: CSVVKGAGRAEQYF. The CDR3, as DNA: TGCAGCGTTGTTAAAGGGGCAGGAAGGGCGGAGCAGTACTTC.

This clonotype was observed many times. The chain has TRBV15 and TRBJ2-7; no definite D call. CDR1 is LNHNV and CDR2 is YYDKDF in the germline V gene (reference sequence). V was shortened by 0 bases and J by 1 base, with 4 bases between the two germline ends. The CDR3 loop spans 13 amino acids. The CDR3 spells CATSREKSYEQYF. The CDR3 nucleotides are TGTGCCACCAGCAGAGAAAAGTCCTACGAGCAGTACTTC.

This clonotype was picked up a small number of times. The V and J genes are TRBV12-3 or TRBV12-4 and TRBJ2-2; 7 bases line up with TRBD2. Germline trimming cut 6 bases from V and 4 bases from J; bases unmatched to any gene: 17. CDR3 length: 18 residues. In DNA, the CDR3 is TGTGCCAGCAGCCAAAGCGCCCTAGCGGAAGTCTTCACCGGGGAGCTGTTTTTT. This encodes CASSQSALAEVFTGELFF.

This clonotype was detected a few times. The chain joins TRBV12-3 or TRBV12-4 to TRBJ1-1; the match to TRBD1 covers 7 bases. The CDR3 totals 14 residues. V lost 7 bases to trimming and J lost 0 bases; unmatched junction nucleotides: 5. The CDR3 DNA reads as TGTGCCAGCACCATAGACAGGGTGAACACTGAAGCTTTCTTT. This codes for CASTIDRVNTEAFF.

The sample holds a few counts of this clonotype. CDR3 DNA: TGTGCCACCAGCAGAGGGCCGGGACAGGGGGCGATCGATGAAAAACTGTTTTTT. This gives the protein CATSRGPGQGAIDEKLFF. The chain couples TRBV15 to TRBJ1-4, with 12 bases fitting TRBD1. CDR1 and CDR2 from the germline V gene are LNHNV and YYDKDF (reference sequence). There are 18 residues in the CDR3. Trimming took 1 base from V and 6 from J; bases not matched to a gene: 9.